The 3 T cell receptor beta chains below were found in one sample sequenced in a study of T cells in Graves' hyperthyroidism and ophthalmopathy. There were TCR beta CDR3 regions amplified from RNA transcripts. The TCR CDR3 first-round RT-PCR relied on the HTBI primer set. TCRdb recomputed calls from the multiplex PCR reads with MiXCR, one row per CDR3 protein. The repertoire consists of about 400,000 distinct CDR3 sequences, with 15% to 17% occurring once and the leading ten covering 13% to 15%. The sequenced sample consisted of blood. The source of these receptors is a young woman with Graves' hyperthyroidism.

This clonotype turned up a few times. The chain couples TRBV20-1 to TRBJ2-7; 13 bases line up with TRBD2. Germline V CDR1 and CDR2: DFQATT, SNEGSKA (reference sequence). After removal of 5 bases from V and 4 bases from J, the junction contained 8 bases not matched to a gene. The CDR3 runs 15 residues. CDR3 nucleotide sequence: TGCAGTGCTTACGGACTAGCGGGAGATAAGTACGAGCAGTACTTC. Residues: CSAYGLAGDKYEQYF.

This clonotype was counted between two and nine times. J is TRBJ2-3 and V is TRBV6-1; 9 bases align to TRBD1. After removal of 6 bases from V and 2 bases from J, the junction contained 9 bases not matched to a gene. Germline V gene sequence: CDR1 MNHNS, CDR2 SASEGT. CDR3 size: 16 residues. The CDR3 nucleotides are TGTGCCAGCAGCTTTGGTGGGACAGGGTACACAGATACGCAGTATTTT. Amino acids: CASSFGGTGYTDTQYF.

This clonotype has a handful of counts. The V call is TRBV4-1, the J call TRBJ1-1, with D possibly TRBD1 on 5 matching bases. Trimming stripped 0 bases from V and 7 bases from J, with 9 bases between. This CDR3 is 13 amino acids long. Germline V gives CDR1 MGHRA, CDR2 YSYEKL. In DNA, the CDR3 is TGCGCCAGCAGCCAAGATGGGGGGGGTGAAGCTTTCTTT. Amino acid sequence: CASSQDGGGEAFF.